The 28 T cell receptor beta chains given below trace back to one sample, sequenced in a study of blood T cell repertoires in COVID-19 (TCRdb year 2020). Library preparation was by the immunoSEQ multiplex PCR assay. TCRdb limited this immuneACCESS table to in-frame rearrangements with V and J called. A share of clones is missing; checked studies link under half to unresolved V genes, and the rest is unexplained. Counted in this sample were more than 200,000 clones; 70% to 90% of them appeared once. The ten most abundant clones make up about 4.5% of the sample. Sample: PBMCs or T cells enriched from blood (not recorded which). The source of these receptors is a man aged 30-40 years with acute COVID-19.

There are a few counts of this clone. V usage is TRBV5-1 and J usage is TRBJ2-2; the D gene is possibly TRBD1 (5 bases). V lost 1 base to trimming and J lost 3 bases, with 10 bases between them. Per the germline V gene, CDR1 is SGHRS and CDR2 is YFSETQ. There are 15 residues in the CDR3. The DNA of the CDR3 is TGCGCCAGCAGCTTGAGGCAGGGCGACACCGGGGAGCTGTTTTTT. Residues: CASSLRQGDTGELFF.

This sequence joins TRBV4-1 and TRBJ1-4; 8 bases are shared with TRBD1. CDR3 length: 15 amino acids. Germline V gives CDR1 MGHRA, CDR2 YSYEKL. The trim removed 4 bases at V and 8 bases at J, leaving 9 bases unmatched. The CDR3: CASSRRTGGIEKLFF. The CDR3 DNA follows: TGCGCCAGCAGCCGACGCACAGGGGGGATAGAAAAACTGTTTTTT.

V gene TRBV7-9 combines with J gene TRBJ1-5; D uncertain. Germline-derived CDR1 and CDR2 are SEHNR and FQNEAQ (reference sequence). V was shortened by 7 bases and J by 5 bases, with 12 bases between the two germline ends. The CDR3 has 13 residues. The CDR3 coding sequence is TGTGCCAGCACCCAAGGAGGCGATCAGCCCCAGCATTTT. Its translation is CASTQGGDQPQHF.

The genes are TRBV7-2 and TRBJ1-5; maybe TRBD1 (5 bases). From germline, CDR1 is SGHTA and CDR2 FQGNSA. The CDR3 covers 14 residues. V was clipped by 2 bases and J by 7 bases, with 12 bases between them. CDR3 in amino acids: CASSLIQGGQPQHF. DNA for the CDR3: TGTGCCAGCAGCTTAATCCAGGGCGGACAGCCCCAGCATTTT.

This clone was seen only a few times. The CDR3 DNA follows: TGTGCCAGCAGTTTTCCCCCGGGACAGGGATCACCCCTCCACTTT. It translates to CASSFPPGQGSPLHF. This rearrangement joins TRBV27 to TRBJ1-6; 9 bases agree with TRBD1. CDR1 is MNHEY, CDR2 SMNVEV, per germline (reference sequence). V shed 3 bases, J shed 10 bases, and the junction held 7 bases outside the gene matches. This CDR3 has 15 residues.

V gene TRBV10-3 combines with J gene TRBJ1-2, with TRBD1 as a possible D gene (6 bases). V lost 10 bases to trimming and J lost 5 bases, with 20 bases between them. CDR1 and CDR2 from the germline V gene are ENHRY and SYGVKD. The CDR3 is made up of 14 amino acids. The CDR3 bases are TGTGCCACCCAATCAACAGGGTCAGGGTATGGCTACACCTTC. Protein product: CATQSTGSGYGYTF.

This chain joins TRBV28 and TRBJ1-6; possibly TRBD1 for D (5 bases). The germline gives CDR1 MDHEN, CDR2 SYDVKM. V lost 1 base and J lost 8, with 9 bases in between. This CDR3 has 14 amino acids. The CDR3 nucleotides read TGTGCCAGCAGTTTATATCCGGGGGATTCACCCCTCCACTTT. Its translation: CASSLYPGDSPLHF.

This chain joins TRBV25-1 and TRBJ1-2; D not resolved. The CDR3 runs 16 residues. CDR1 MGHDK and CDR2 SYGVNS come from the germline V gene. Trimming left V 3 bases short and J 4 bases short, with 18 bases between. CDR3 in DNA: TGTGCCAGCAGTGACCCTCGTAGGTCGGGGTCCTATGGCTACACCTTC. As protein: CASSDPRRSGSYGYTF.

This clone was counted once. The chain couples TRBV19 to TRBJ2-5; 14 nucleotides match TRBD2. Germline CDR1 reads LNHDA; CDR2 reads SQIVND (reference sequence). The CDR3 is 15 amino acids. J lost 7 bases, V lost 7 bases, and 8 bases had no gene match. The CDR3 protein is CASTEGLAGAVTQYF. The DNA of the CDR3 is TGTGCCAGTACCGAGGGACTAGCGGGGGCGGTGACCCAGTACTTC.

The gene calls are TRBV6-1 and TRBJ2-7; 9 bases agree with TRBD1. Germline trimming cut 1 base from V and 2 bases from J; bases unmatched to any gene: 0. There are 14 residues in the CDR3. Germline CDR1 and CDR2: MNHNS and SASEGT. CDR3 in amino acids: CASSEDRGPYEQYF. As DNA, the CDR3 is TGTGCCAGCAGTGAAGACAGGGGGCCCTACGAGCAGTACTTC.

This clone was detected a few times. V usage is TRBV28 and J usage is TRBJ1-1, with 7 bases aligning to TRBD1. Germline CDR1 is MDHEN and CDR2 is SYDVKM. With 4 bases clipped from V and 8 bases from J, the junction kept 4 bases outside the gene matches. The CDR3 is 12 residues long. For the CDR3, the DNA is TGTGCCAGCAGTTCGGGACAGTGGGAAGCTTTCTTT. This gives the protein CASSSGQWEAFF.

The count of this clone is one. V and J are TRBV11-3 and TRBJ1-1; D gene uncertain. Trimming removed 3 bases from V and 0 bases from J, with 5 bases in between. Germline-derived CDR1 and CDR2 are SGHNT and YENEEA. The CDR3 is 13 amino acids. The CDR3, as DNA: TGTGCCAGCAGCTTTACAGTGAACACTGAAGCTTTCTTT. This codes for CASSFTVNTEAFF.

This clone was picked up one time. CDR3 bases: TGTGCCAGCAGCACCTCCGGACTAGCGGGGCGCACAGATACGCAGTATTTT. It codes for CASSTSGLAGRTDTQYF. The chain couples TRBV9 to TRBJ2-3, with 12 nucleotides matching TRBD2. The V gene end was trimmed by 4 bases and the J gene end by 1 base; junction bases not matched to a gene: 7. The CDR3 sequence is 17 residues long. Looked up from germline, CDR1 is SGDLS and CDR2 is YYNGEE.

The chain carries TRBV12-3 or TRBV12-4 and TRBJ1-2, with D unresolved. The CDR3 runs to 13 residues. The V gene lost 1 base and the J gene lost 7 bases, with 10 bases spanning the gap. CDR3 residues: CASSLGHSPGYTF. The CDR3 DNA reads TGTGCCAGCAGTTTAGGGCATAGCCCTGGCTACACCTTC.

V is TRBV11-2 and J is TRBJ2-3, with TRBD2 matching over 8 bases. J lost 5 bases, V lost 5 bases, and 9 bases had no gene match. This CDR3 has 15 residues. Germline CDR1 SGHAT, CDR2 FQNNGV. The CDR3 loop is CASSPRPGGEDTQYF. CDR3 coding DNA: TGTGCCAGCAGCCCCCGACCCGGGGGGGAAGATACGCAGTATTTT. The entire variable domain, with the rest obtained from reference TRBV11-2 and TRBJ2-3, is as follows: EAGVAQSPRYKIIEKRQSVAFWCNPISGHATLYWYQQILGQGPKLLIQFQNNGVVDDSQLPKDRFSAERLKGVDSTLKIQPAKLEDSAVYLCASSPRPGGEDTQYFGPGTRLTVL.

Details on this clone: Other DNA sequences in this specimen translate into the identical CDR3. The gene calls are TRBV3-1 (or the pseudogene TRBV3-2) and TRBJ2-2; 14 nucleotides line up with TRBD2. V dropped 4 bases and J dropped 6; count of bases not matched to a gene: 4. The CDR3 has 16 residues. CDR1 LGHDT and CDR2 YNNKEL come from the germline V gene (reference sequence). CDR3: CASSPRLAGGPGELFF. DNA for the CDR3: TGTGCCAGCAGCCCGAGACTAGCGGGGGGGCCCGGGGAGCTGTTTTTT.

The rearrangement uses TRBV4-2 and TRBJ2-1; D unresolved. V lost 0 bases to trimming and J lost 6 bases, with 9 bases between them. The germline CDR1 and CDR2 sequences are LGHNA and YNFKEQ. The CDR3 sequence is 14 residues long. The CDR3 nucleotides are TGTGCCAGCAGCCAAGATAGAGGAGTCAATGAGCAGTTCTTC. It specifies CASSQDRGVNEQFF.

This rearrangement joins TRBV3-1 (or the pseudogene TRBV3-2) to TRBJ2-5; 7 bases match TRBD2. With 6 bases clipped from V and 1 base from J, the junction kept 11 bases outside the gene matches. Germline values: CDR1 LGHDT, CDR2 YNNKEL (reference sequence). The CDR3 spans 16 residues. CDR3 region: CASSPRTRAFQETQYF. The CDR3 DNA sequence: TGTGCCAGCAGTCCTCGGACTAGGGCGTTCCAAGAGACCCAGTACTTC.

The gene calls are TRBV4-1 and TRBJ2-7; 7 bases agree with TRBD1. The CDR3 is 15 residues long. Germline V gene sequence: CDR1 MGHRA, CDR2 YSYEKL. V shed 3 bases and J 2 bases; nucleotides not matched to a gene: 7. CDR3 bases: TGCGCCAGCAGCCAGATGACAGGGACGACCTACGAGCAGTACTTC. The encoded protein is CASSQMTGTTYEQYF.

This clone appeared a single time. The chain recombines TRBV3-1 (or the pseudogene TRBV3-2) with TRBJ2-3, with 8 bases matching TRBD2. This CDR3 region has 14 residues. The germline V gene has CDR1 LGHDT and CDR2 YNNKEL (reference sequence). The junction had 3 bases not matched to a gene; V was cut back by 6 bases and J by 1 base. The CDR3 here is CASRGRGGTDTQYF. The CDR3 nucleotides read TGTGCCAGCAGGGGGCGGGGGGGCACAGATACGCAGTATTTT.

This clone was recorded a few times. The J gene is TRBJ2-1, the V gene TRBV6-5, with 9 bases fitting TRBD2. Germline CDR1 MNHEY, CDR2 SVGAGI. Losses at the gene ends were 0 bases for V and 10 bases for J; bases not matched to a gene: 4. The CDR3 runs 14 residues. CDR3 bases: TGTGCCAGCAGTTACTCTGGGACTAGCCGGGAGCAGTTCTTC. Translating it yields CASSYSGTSREQFF.

The chain carries TRBV7-7 and TRBJ2-2, with 13 bases aligning to TRBD2. Germline V gene lookup returns CDR1 SSHAT and CDR2 FNYEAQ (reference sequence). The ends lost 1 base at V and 6 bases at J; junction bases unmatched: 14. This CDR3 is built from 20 residues. The CDR3 DNA is TGTGCCAGCAGCTTAGAGCTTTCGACTAGCGGGGGGTACCCCGCCGGGGAGCTGTTTTTT. This sequence encodes CASSLELSTSGGYPAGELFF.

This clone was detected many times. The chain carries TRBV7-2 and TRBJ2-6; perhaps TRBD2 as D (5 bases). This CDR3 has 19 amino acids. CDR1 and CDR2 from the germline V gene are SGHTA and FQGNSA. Trimming shortened V by 2 bases and J by 3 bases, and 20 bases separated the two germline ends. CDR3 bases: TGTGCCAGCAGCTTAATTTTGGGTGGGAGCAAAGGTGGGGCCAACGTCCTGACTTTC. It yields the protein CASSLILGGSKGGANVLTF.

This clone was observed once. The gene calls are TRBV20-1 and TRBJ1-5; D is unresolved. The V and J ends lost 2 bases and 14 bases respectively, with 13 bases between them. The CDR3 length is 11 residues. CDR1 DFQATT and CDR2 SNEGSKA come from the germline V gene (reference sequence). The CDR3 DNA is TGCAGTGCTAGACTAGGCAAGAGAGAGCATTTT. Amino acid sequence: CSARLGKREHF.

The gene calls are TRBV7-3 and TRBJ1-2, with D possibly being TRBD1 (5 bases). This CDR3 region has 13 residues. Germline CDR1 is SGHTA and CDR2 is FQGTGA. The ends were cut back, 2 bases at V and 9 bases at J, with 13 bases in the middle. The CDR3 loop is CASSLGLQGRYTF. CDR3 in DNA: TGTGCCAGCAGCTTAGGCCTTCAGGGCCGCTACACCTTC.

The chain recombines TRBV18 with TRBJ1-1; D gene ambiguous. This CDR3 spans 16 amino acids. Trimming removed 3 bases from V and 2 bases from J, with 16 bases in between. The germline gives CDR1 KGHSH, CDR2 LQKENI. In nucleotides, the CDR3 is TGTGCCAGCTCACCCCTAGGAGGAGCCGAAAACACTGAAGCTTTCTTT. Translated, it gives CASSPLGGAENTEAFF.

This sequence joins TRBV24-1 and TRBJ2-1, with 10 bases lining up with TRBD2. Unmatched junction bases numbered 14, after V lost 4 bases and J lost 12 bases. Germline V lookup: CDR1 KGHDR, CDR2 SFDVKD. The CDR3 length is 16 residues. CDR3 in amino acids: CATSDPTSGVSGVQFF. CDR3 coding DNA: TGTGCCACCAGTGACCCCACTAGCGGGGTATCTGGAGTGCAGTTCTTC.

This clone was seen a single time. The chain couples TRBV28 to TRBJ1-1; the D is unclear. Per the germline V gene, CDR1 is MDHEN and CDR2 is SYDVKM. Trimming left V 6 bases short and J 8 bases short, with 13 bases between. The CDR3 loop spans 12 amino acids. CDR3 nucleotide sequence: TGTGCCAGCAGGATAAACAGTGCAGAAGCTTTCTTT. This encodes CASRINSAEAFF. Complete variable domain (other parts from reference TRBV28 and TRBJ1-1): DVKVTQSSRYLVKRTGEKVFLECVQDMDHENMFWYRQDPGLGLRLIYFSYDVKMKEKGDIPEGYSVSREKKERFSLILESASTNQTSMYLCASRINSAEAFFGQGTRLTVV.